Below, 3 T cell receptor beta chains from the same sample are listed, as sequenced in a study of spatial heterogeneity in lung cancer. The time point: sample taken at primary tumor resection. Researchers sequenced whole RNA taken from tumor, nontumor lung or frozen PBMC without sorting. TCRdb re-analysed the 5' RACE reads in MiXCR, keeping a single row per CDR3 protein. The sample shows 20,000 to 25,000 distinct CDR3 sequences, under 6% of them seen only once. The sample was PBMCs, taken at surgery. These receptors were obtained from a male donor with early-stage non-small cell lung cancer.

The rearrangement links TRBV7-2 to TRBJ2-7; no clear D gene. The CDR3 contains 13 residues. Between the trimmed V and J ends, which lost 6 bases and 3 bases, there was a span of 12 bases. CDR1 and CDR2 (germline): SGHTA, FQGNSA. The CDR3, as DNA: TGTGCCAGCAGTAGACGAAGCGACTACGAGCAGTACTTC. As protein: CASSRRSDYEQYF.

V gene TRBV5-1 combines with J gene TRBJ2-2; a weak D match, TRBD1 (5 bases). Trimming pared 8 bases from V and 6 bases from J, leaving 14 bases between. The germline V gene encodes CDR1 SGHRS and CDR2 YFSETQ. The CDR3 runs to 13 residues. The chain's CDR3 is CASAPGFPGELFF. CDR3 DNA: TGCGCCAGTGCCCCAGGGTTTCCCGGGGAGCTGTTTTTT.

Ten or more counts support this clonotype. The rearrangement links TRBV6-5 to TRBJ1-1; D is undetermined. The V and J ends lost 0 bases and 7 bases respectively, with 9 bases between them. The CDR3 is 13 amino acids. Germline-derived CDR1 and CDR2 are MNHEY and SVGAGI. DNA of the CDR3: TGTGCCAGCAGTTACTCTGCCAGCAGTGAAGCTTTCTTT. Its protein product is CASSYSASSEAFF.